A single sample is the source of the 25 T cell receptor beta chains below, sequenced in a study of cytomegalovirus exposure and HLA in healthy donors. PCR was performed using 60 Vbeta and 13 Jbeta primers. The data were produced by immunoSEQ multiplex PCR, yet TCRdb's version contains in-frame clones alone and is incomplete. There are 150,000 or so clones in the sample, with around 1.5% held by the top ten. Sample: PBMCs. The receptor source for this set is a woman aged 50 to 65 in good health and CMV-seronegative.

V usage is TRBV19 and J usage is TRBJ1-4, with 9 bases fitting TRBD1. Germline loops: CDR1 LNHDA, CDR2 SQIVND (reference sequence). The V segment lost 8 bases and the J segment 4 bases; nucleotides outside the gene matches: 11. The CDR3 runs 16 residues. This CDR3 reads CASGTDRQGGNEKLFF. In nucleotides, the CDR3 is TGTGCCAGTGGAACTGATCGACAGGGGGGTAATGAAAAACTGTTTTTT.

Regarding this clone: This sample includes further DNA sequences coding for the same CDR3. The V call is TRBV5-1, the J call TRBJ1-1; D possibly corresponds to TRBD1 (6 bases). CDR1 and CDR2 from the germline V gene are SGHRS and YFSETQ. V was clipped by 2 bases and J by 3 bases, with 11 bases between them. CDR3 length: 14 amino acids. This CDR3 reads CASSLEGGYTEAFF. CDR3 coding DNA: TGCGCCAGCAGCTTAGAGGGGGGGTACACTGAAGCTTTCTTT. Full variable domain (rest looked up from reference TRBV5-1 and TRBJ1-1): KAGVTQTPRYLIKTRGQQVTLSCSPISGHRSVSWYQQTPGQGLQFLFEYFSETQRNKGNFPGRFSGRQFSNSRSEMNVSTLELGDSALYLCASSLEGGYTEAFFGQGTRLTVV.

This chain connects TRBV7-2 to TRBJ1-1; no clear D gene. V was cut by 5 bases and J by 1 base, with 14 bases left in between. Germline V gene data show CDR1 as SGHTA and CDR2 as FQGNSA. This CDR3 comprises 15 residues. CDR3 residues: CASSPAPAGNTEAFF. CDR3 in DNA: TGTGCCAGCAGCCCGGCCCCCGCAGGGAACACTGAAGCTTTCTTT. Based on the CDR3 plus reference TRBV7-2 and TRBJ1-1, the full variable domain is GAGVSQSPSNKVTEKGKDVELRCDPISGHTALYWYRQSLGQGLEFLIYFQGNSAPDKSGLPSDRFSAERTGGSVSTLTIQRTQQEDSAVYLCASSPAPAGNTEAFFGQGTRLTVV.

The chain carries TRBV6-1 and TRBJ2-1; D ambiguous. The V end lost 4 bases, the J end lost 4 bases, and 20 bases lay between the germline ends. The CDR3 length is 17 residues. Germline V gene sequence: CDR1 MNHNS, CDR2 SASEGT. CDR3 sequence (DNA): TGTGCCAGCAGTGCCCCCGTGACTCGTGATATATACAATGAGCAGTTCTTC. It translates to CASSAPVTRDIYNEQFF.

V gene TRBV18 combines with J gene TRBJ1-4; tentatively, D is TRBD1 (6 bases). This CDR3 spans 16 amino acids. With 3 bases removed from V and 5 bases from J, the gap between germline ends came to 16 bases. Looked up from germline, CDR1 is KGHSH and CDR2 is LQKENI. DNA for the CDR3: TGTGCCAGCTCACCTCTACAGGCAGGGGAAAATGAAAAACTGTTTTTT. Encoded protein: CASSPLQAGENEKLFF. Full variable domain (missing parts from reference TRBV18 and TRBJ1-4): NAGVMQNPRHLVRRRGQEARLRCSPMKGHSHVYWYRQLPEEGLKFMVYLQKENIIDESGMPKERFSAEFPKEGPSILRIQQVVRGDSAAYFCASSPLQAGENEKLFFGSGTQLSVL.

The chain joins TRBV7-3 to TRBJ1-2; possible D gene TRBD1, 5 bases. The germline CDR1 and CDR2 sequences are SGHTA and FQGTGA. This CDR3 contains 13 residues. Trimming left V 5 bases short and J 2 bases short, with 9 bases between. CDR3 in amino acids: CASSLDSNYGYTF. The CDR3 DNA is TGTGCCAGCAGCCTCGACAGCAACTATGGCTACACCTTC.

The chain links TRBV30 to TRBJ2-2; 7 nucleotides match TRBD1. CDR1 is GTSNPN, CDR2 SVGIG, per germline (reference sequence). CDR3 size: 15 residues. Losses at the gene ends were 2 bases for V and 0 bases for J; bases not matched to a gene: 3. CDR3 coding DNA: TGTGCCTGGAGTCACGGGACAGCGAACACCGGGGAGCTGTTTTTT. Translation: CAWSHGTANTGELFF.

V is TRBV7-7 and J is TRBJ2-7; 7 positions agree with TRBD1. The germline gives CDR1 SSHAT, CDR2 FNYEAQ (reference sequence). V dropped 3 bases and J dropped 9; count of bases not matched to a gene: 8. The CDR3 is 13 residues long. The CDR3 nucleotides are TGTGCCAGCAGCTTGTGGGACAGCGACGTGCAGTACTTC. Amino acids: CASSLWDSDVQYF.

The V and J genes are TRBV5-6 and TRBJ2-3; 10 bases line up with TRBD1. This CDR3 is 15 amino acids long. In germline, CDR1 is SGHDT, CDR2 YYEEEE. V dropped 3 bases and J dropped 7; count of bases not matched to a gene: 8. The CDR3 DNA reads TGTGCCAGCAGCTCTGGACAGGGGGTAGGAAATACGCAGTATTTT. Translating it yields CASSSGQGVGNTQYF.

The chain joins TRBV18 to TRBJ2-7; D is possibly TRBD1 (6 bases). The germline gives CDR1 KGHSH, CDR2 LQKENI. This CDR3 is built from 16 residues. V was shortened by 4 bases and J by 3 bases, with 19 bases between the two germline ends. CDR3: CASSLSPGQELYEQYF. DNA of the CDR3: TGTGCCAGCTCACTCTCTCCGGGACAAGAACTCTACGAGCAGTACTTC.

This sequence joins TRBV7-2 and TRBJ2-3, with TRBD1 matching 9 bases. CDR3 length: 16 residues. Germline V gene data show CDR1 as SGHTA and CDR2 as FQGNSA. V dropped 2 bases and J dropped 5; count of bases not matched to a gene: 8. The CDR3: CASSLSAGQGQDTQYF. The CDR3, as DNA: TGTGCCAGCAGCTTATCGGCGGGACAGGGACAAGATACGCAGTATTTT.

The rearrangement uses TRBV6-5 and TRBJ1-2; D remains unclear. The germline CDR1 and CDR2 sequences are MNHEY and SVGAGI. The CDR3 runs to 15 residues. The V end was cut by 6 bases, the J end by 3 bases, with 17 bases between. CDR3 loop: CASRSAGNAHYGYTF. The CDR3 DNA reads TGTGCCAGCAGATCCGCAGGAAACGCTCACTATGGCTACACCTTC.

J is TRBJ2-7 and V is TRBV18; maybe TRBD1 (6 bases). V gave up 6 bases and J gave up 4 bases, with 13 bases separating them. This CDR3 is 13 amino acids long. Germline CDR1 reads KGHSH; CDR2 reads LQKENI. The CDR3 region has the DNA TGTGCCAGCTCCAACAGGGCATGGTACGAGCAGTACTTC. This encodes CASSNRAWYEQYF. The full variable domain, completed using reference TRBV18 and TRBJ2-7, is NAGVMQNPRHLVRRRGQEARLRCSPMKGHSHVYWYRQLPEEGLKFMVYLQKENIIDESGMPKERFSAEFPKEGPSILRIQQVVRGDSAAYFCASSNRAWYEQYFGPGTRLTVT.

This sequence joins TRBV28 and TRBJ1-4, with D possibly matching TRBD1 (5 bases). Germline V gene lookup returns CDR1 MDHEN and CDR2 SYDVKM. V shed 8 bases and J shed 5 bases, with 9 bases lying between them. This CDR3 has 12 amino acids. CDR3 bases: TGTGCCAGCTTACAGGAAAATGAAAAACTGTTTTTT. It encodes CASLQENEKLFF.

The gene calls are TRBV2 and TRBJ1-2; D gene unclear. The CDR3 sequence is 11 residues long. With 2 bases removed from V and 5 bases from J, the gap between germline ends came to 3 bases. Looked up from germline, CDR1 is SNHLY and CDR2 is FYNNEI. The chain's CDR3 is CASSESYGYTF. The CDR3 coding sequence is TGTGCCAGCAGTGAATCATATGGCTACACCTTC.

The CDR3 coding sequence is TGTGCCAGCAGCTTAGACACCAGTGTGGAGACCCAGTACTTC. Protein sequence: CASSLDTSVETQYF. The J gene is TRBJ2-5, the V gene TRBV7-6; no clear D gene. The ends were cut back, 1 base at V and 5 bases at J, with 11 bases in the middle. The CDR3 contains 14 residues. CDR1 and CDR2 from the germline V gene are SGHVS and FNYEAQ.

The J gene is TRBJ2-1, the V gene TRBV6-5; 10 bases are a match to TRBD2. Germline trimming cut 7 bases from V and 5 bases from J; bases unmatched to any gene: 5. The CDR3 totals 14 residues. Germline assignment: CDR1 MNHEY and CDR2 SVGAGI. CDR3 protein: CASTRTSGNNEQFF. The DNA of the CDR3 is TGTGCCAGCACCCGGACTAGCGGCAACAATGAGCAGTTCTTC.

The chain couples TRBV6-1 to TRBJ1-2, with no clear D. This CDR3 region has 13 residues. Trimming removed 2 bases from V and 7 bases from J, with 11 bases in between. Germline CDR1 is MNHNS and CDR2 is SASEGT. The CDR3 DNA is TGTGCCAGCAGTGAACTATCGGGGTTTGGCTACACCTTC. Residues: CASSELSGFGYTF.

The rearrangement joins TRBV7-7 to TRBJ2-1; 9 bases fit TRBD2. The CDR3 is 17 residues long. CDR1 is SSHAT, CDR2 FNYEAQ, per germline (reference sequence). Germline trimming cut 2 bases from V and 6 bases from J; bases unmatched to any gene: 11. The CDR3 nucleotides read TGTGCCAGCAGCTTAAGCGACCGAGCGGGAGGACGCAATGAGCAGTTCTTC. The encoded protein is CASSLSDRAGGRNEQFF.

The chain employs TRBV7-9 and TRBJ1-2; TRBD1 agrees at 7 bases. Germline CDR1 and CDR2: SEHNR and FQNEAQ (reference sequence). The CDR3 sequence is 15 residues long. With V trimmed by 1 base and J by 4 bases, 6 bases remained unmatched. The CDR3 protein is CASSLVSGGSYGYTF. As DNA, the CDR3 is TGTGCCAGCAGCTTAGTTTCAGGGGGGAGCTATGGCTACACCTTC.

This chain uses TRBV27 with TRBJ1-2; 7 bases align to TRBD1. J gave up 8 bases and V 7 bases, and 16 bases lay outside the gene matches. This CDR3 has 15 amino acids. CDR1 and CDR2 from the germline V gene are MNHEY and SMNVEV (reference sequence). CDR3 DNA: TGTGCCAGCAAACGGACAGGACCTATGATTGGGGGCTACACCTTC. Its protein is CASKRTGPMIGGYTF.

The rearrangement joins TRBV14 to TRBJ1-2; D is unresolved. Germline V gives CDR1 SGHDN, CDR2 FVKESK. This CDR3 has 15 amino acids. Trimming shortened V by 4 bases and J by 0 bases, and 12 bases separated the two germline ends. Here the CDR3 reads CASSPWAGSNYGYTF. CDR3 sequence (DNA): TGTGCCAGCAGCCCGTGGGCAGGTTCTAACTATGGCTACACCTTC.

The chain has TRBV4-2 and TRBJ2-2, with 9 bases aligning to TRBD1. V was clipped by 0 bases and J by 3 bases; unmatched bases: 2. CDR3 length: 16 residues. Germline loops: CDR1 LGHNA, CDR2 YNFKEQ. In DNA, the CDR3 is TGTGCCAGCAGCCAAGAGGACAGGGGTGACACCGGGGAGCTGTTTTTT. Amino acids: CASSQEDRGDTGELFF.

This chain uses TRBV6-1 with TRBJ2-3; 8 bases map to TRBD2. The germline V gene has CDR1 MNHNS and CDR2 SASEGT. The CDR3 sequence is 13 residues long. The trim removed 7 bases at V and 5 bases at J, leaving 5 bases unmatched. The CDR3 sequence: CASTRGGVDTQYF. CDR3 bases: TGTGCCAGCACTCGGGGGGGCGTAGATACGCAGTATTTT.

This sequence joins TRBV7-9 and TRBJ2-7, with 11 nucleotides matching TRBD1. The ends lost 5 bases at V and 2 bases at J; junction bases unmatched: 5. This CDR3 comprises 15 residues. CDR1 and CDR2 from the germline V gene are SEHNR and FQNEAQ (reference sequence). CDR3 residues: CASSMGQGVTYEQYF. Written as DNA, the CDR3 is TGTGCCAGCAGCATGGGACAGGGGGTGACCTACGAGCAGTACTTC.